This TCR beta chain is from a study of blood T cell repertoires in COVID-19. The CDR3 is made up of 16 amino acids. CDR1 and CDR2 from the germline V gene are PRHDT and FYEKMQ (reference sequence). J was trimmed by 4 bases and V by 5 bases; bases with no gene match: 10. Measured with immunoSEQ multiplex PCR; TCRdb has only the in-frame clones, and not every one. The sample includes hundreds of thousands of clones, 84% seen only once; the top ten take about 20%. The sample consisted of peripheral blood. V is TRBV13 and J is TRBJ1-2; TRBD1 agrees at 10 bases. The sequence derives from a man aged 25 to 45 with active or convalescent COVID-19. DNA for the CDR3: TGTGCCAGCAGCCTCGGAGGGACAGGGGCCCTCTATGGCTACACCTTC. Residues: CASSLGGTGALYGYTF.